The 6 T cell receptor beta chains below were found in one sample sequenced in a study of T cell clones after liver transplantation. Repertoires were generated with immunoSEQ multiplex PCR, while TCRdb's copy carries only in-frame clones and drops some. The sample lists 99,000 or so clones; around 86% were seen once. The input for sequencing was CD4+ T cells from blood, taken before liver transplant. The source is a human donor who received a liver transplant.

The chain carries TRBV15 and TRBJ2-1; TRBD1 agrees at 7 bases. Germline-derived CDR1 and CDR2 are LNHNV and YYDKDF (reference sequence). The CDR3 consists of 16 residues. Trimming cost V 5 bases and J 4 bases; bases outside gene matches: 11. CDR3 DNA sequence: TGTGCCACCAGCCCCTCGAGGGGACAGCGATACAATGAGCAGTTCTTC. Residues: CATSPSRGQRYNEQFF.

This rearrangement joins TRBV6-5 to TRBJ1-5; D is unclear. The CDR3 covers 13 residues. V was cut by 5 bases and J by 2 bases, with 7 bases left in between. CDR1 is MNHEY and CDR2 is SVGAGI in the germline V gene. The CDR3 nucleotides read TGTGCCAGCAGTCGTGCTGGCAATCAGCCCCAGCATTTT. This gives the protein CASSRAGNQPQHF.

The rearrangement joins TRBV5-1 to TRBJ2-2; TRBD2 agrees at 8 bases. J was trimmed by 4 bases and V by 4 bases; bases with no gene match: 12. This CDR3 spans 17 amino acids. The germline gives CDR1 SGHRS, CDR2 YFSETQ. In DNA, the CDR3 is TGCGCCAGCAGCCCGCCCGAGACCGGGACTAGCACCGGGGAGCTGTTTTTT. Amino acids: CASSPPETGTSTGELFF.

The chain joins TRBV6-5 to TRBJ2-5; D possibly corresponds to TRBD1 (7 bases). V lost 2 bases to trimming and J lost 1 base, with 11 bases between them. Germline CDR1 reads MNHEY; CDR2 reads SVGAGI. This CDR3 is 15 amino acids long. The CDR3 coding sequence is TGTGCCAGCAGTTACGGGGGGACAGTCCAAGAGACCCAGTACTTC. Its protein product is CASSYGGTVQETQYF.

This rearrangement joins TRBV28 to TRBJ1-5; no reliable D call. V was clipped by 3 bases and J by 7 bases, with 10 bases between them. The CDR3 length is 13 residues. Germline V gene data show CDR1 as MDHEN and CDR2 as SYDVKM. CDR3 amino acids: CASSFDGVQPQHF. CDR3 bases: TGTGCCAGCAGTTTTGATGGGGTCCAGCCCCAGCATTTT.

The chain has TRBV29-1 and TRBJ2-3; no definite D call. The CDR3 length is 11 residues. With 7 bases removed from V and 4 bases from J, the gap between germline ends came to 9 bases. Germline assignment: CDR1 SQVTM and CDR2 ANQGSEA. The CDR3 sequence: CSGSSADTQYF. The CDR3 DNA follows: TGCAGCGGGAGTTCGGCAGATACGCAGTATTTT.